This TCR beta chain was documented in a study of post-analysis software for immune sequencing data (dated by TCRdb to between 2015 and 2016). Regarding the study in general: Recorded disease courses included relapsing-remitting, secondary progressive and progressive-relapsing multiple sclerosis, with some patients lacking subtype annotation. Patient repertoires were compared against roughly 11 previously published healthy control repertoires from donors aged about 6 to 27 years. A subset of samples was prepared in parallel using single-end sample barcoding, then pooled and co-amplified after Illumina adapter ligation. What the study reported, not specific to this receptor: Significantly lower normalized Chao1 diversity was found in multiple sclerosis patients than in controls, suggesting substantial peripheral T-cell clonal expansion. The multiple sclerosis patient group was slightly younger than the control group. Patients showed significantly higher frequencies than controls for several TRBV segments, among them TRBV5-6, TRBV5-1 and TRBV20-1. Direct clustering with F measure showed strong co-clustering of samples prepared in the same batch, prompting a batch-effect correction.

The CDR3 runs 16 amino acids, cysteine and phenylalanine included. CDR3 DNA only is kept here, 48 bases in frame from base 1. V and J lose 6 bases and 1 base, and a span of 16 bases separates them. A note on this clonotype: No cognate antigen has been identified for it. No much larger clone exists at a distance of one base, and base qualities are not known.

TCR beta repertoires were profiled from peripheral blood of more than ten young patients with multiple sclerosis to demonstrate the VDJtools post-analysis software. Multiple sclerosis patients were children and adolescents aged about 6 to 15 years. The method was PCR. Instrument on record: Illumina HiSeq 2500. To reduce PCR and sequencing biases, unique molecular identifiers were incorporated into the TCR beta cDNA libraries. Every 1 to 10 million input T cells yielded approximately 500,000 cDNA molecules, meaning each molecule approximated one T cell. The patient libraries were prepared and sequenced with the same protocol used for the earlier healthy control dataset. Within a given batch, samples were prepared together, multiplexed and sequenced on the same HiSeq lane. In the paper's pipeline: MIGEC was used to process the raw barcoded reads, and molecular identifier groups with only a single read were discarded before consensus assembly and CDR3 extraction. Clonotype tables were post-analysed with VDJtools, and diversity was normalized by down-sampling all datasets to the smallest sample size. In repertoire overlap clustering, CDR3 amino acid sequences, but not nucleotide sequences, were matched to correct batch-related cross-sample contamination. The public reads were run again by TCRdb, first through fastp at Q25 and then through MiXCR, and only productive beta chains were kept. Entries are consolidated by CDR3 protein sequence, retaining the most common genes and DNA. TCRdb assigned the V and J calls; the authors' analysis was not used. Recorded for this sample are approximately 630,000 distinct CDR3 sequences; 59% of them occurred a single time. The ten biggest clones cover about 11% of the sample.

The specimen sequenced was blood. This clonotype was sampled from a girl aged 2 to 9 with multiple sclerosis. Here the chain combines TRBV12-3 or TRBV12-4 and TRBJ2-1; the D gene cannot be resolved beyond TRBD1 or TRBD2, each matching 7 bases. The DNA reads TGTGCCAGCAGGATCCAGGGGGGGGGTTCCTACAATGAGCAGTTCTTC. Its protein is CASRIQGGGSYNEQFF.